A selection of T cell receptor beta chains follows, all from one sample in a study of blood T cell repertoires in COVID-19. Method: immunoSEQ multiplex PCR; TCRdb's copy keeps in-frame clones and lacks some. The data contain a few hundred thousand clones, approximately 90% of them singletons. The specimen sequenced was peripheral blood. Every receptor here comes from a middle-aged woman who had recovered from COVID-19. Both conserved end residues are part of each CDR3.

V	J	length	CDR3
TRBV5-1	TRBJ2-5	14	CASSLGQGWDTQYF
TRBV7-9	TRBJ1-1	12	CASSPGGLEAFF
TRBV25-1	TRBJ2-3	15	CASSEYGGTTDTQYF
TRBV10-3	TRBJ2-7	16	CAISGGFERGRDEQYF
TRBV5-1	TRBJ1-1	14	CASSFGWSDTEAFF
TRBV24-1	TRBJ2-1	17	CATSDFSASGRRNEQFF
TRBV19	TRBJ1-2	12	CATTRTGYGYTF
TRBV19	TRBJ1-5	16	CASSPGTGANNQPQHF
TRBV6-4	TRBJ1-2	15	CASRPQVGTNYGYTF
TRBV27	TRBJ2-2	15	CASQPRDRPTGELFF
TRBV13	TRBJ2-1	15	CASSIAGPGGTEQFF
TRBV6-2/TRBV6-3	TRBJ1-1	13	CASTPPGQGQAFF
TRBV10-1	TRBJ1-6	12	CASNVGDSPLHF
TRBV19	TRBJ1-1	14	CASSATSGGTEAFF
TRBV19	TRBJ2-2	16	CASSRGGGGSTGELFF
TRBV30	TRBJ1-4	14	CAWSVQGANEKLFF
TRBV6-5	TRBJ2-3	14	CASSRTGLVDTQYF
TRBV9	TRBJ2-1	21	CASSGFGLAGGEGSSYNEQFF
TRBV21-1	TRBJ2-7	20	CARARGSERVRINVSYEQYF
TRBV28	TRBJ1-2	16	CASSFPPGVGPYGYTF
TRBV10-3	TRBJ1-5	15	CAIRTGEGSSQPQHF
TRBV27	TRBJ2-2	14	CASSFWPPTGELFF
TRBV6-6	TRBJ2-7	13	CASTPRQGYEQYF
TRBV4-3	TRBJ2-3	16	CASSQDSGVATGTQYF
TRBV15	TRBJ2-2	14	CASLSGRDTGELFF
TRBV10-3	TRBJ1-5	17	CAISETWGGGSNQPQHF
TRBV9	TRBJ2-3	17	CASSGVGSGSRVDTQYF
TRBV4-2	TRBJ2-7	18	CASSQVGARTSDHYEQYF
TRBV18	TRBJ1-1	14	CASSPAGENTEAFF
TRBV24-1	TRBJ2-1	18	CATQPGTDPSISYNEQFF
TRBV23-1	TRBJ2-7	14	CASTDRGPGVEQYF
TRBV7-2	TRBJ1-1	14	CASSLAHWRTEAFF
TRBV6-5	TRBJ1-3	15	CASRSTGSSGNTIYF
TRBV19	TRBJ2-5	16	CASSIGGTVYQETQYF
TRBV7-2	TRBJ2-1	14	CASSPRDRGNEQFF
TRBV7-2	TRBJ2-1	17	CASSLVLAGYSYNEQFF
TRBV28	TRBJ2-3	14	CASRAPGSTDTQYF
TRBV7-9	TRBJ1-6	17	CASSLEGGRGSGSPLHF
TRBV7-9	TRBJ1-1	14	CASSRTGVNTEAFF
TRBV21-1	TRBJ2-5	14	CASLKGARRETQYF
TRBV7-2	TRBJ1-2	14	CASSPRAGGYGYTF
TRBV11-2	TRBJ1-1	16	CASSPIRGRDRLEAFF
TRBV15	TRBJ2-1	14	CATSQRGPRDEQFF
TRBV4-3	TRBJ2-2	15	CASSQGQANTGELFF
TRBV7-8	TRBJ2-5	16	CASSSVGQGVQETQYF
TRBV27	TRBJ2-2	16	CASSLFVPEGVGELFF
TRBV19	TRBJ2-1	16	CASSTTSGSLVNEQFF
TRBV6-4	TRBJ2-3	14	CASSWGQGTDTQYF
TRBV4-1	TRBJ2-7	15	CASSHPGLADYEQYF
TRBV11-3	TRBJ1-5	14	CASSLLGSGQPQHF
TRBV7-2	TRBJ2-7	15	CASSLSFGTAGEQYF
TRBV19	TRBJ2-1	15	CASSIGGDDYNEQFF
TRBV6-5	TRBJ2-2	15	CASSYGLAGTGELFF
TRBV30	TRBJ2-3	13	CAWRAGGADTQYF
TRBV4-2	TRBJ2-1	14	CASSQALDRAEQFF
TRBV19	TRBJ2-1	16	CASSTGGTGVTDEQFF